This T cell receptor beta chain was sequenced for a study of a mutant IDH1 vaccine in newly diagnosed glioma. Study-wide background: Earlier therapy was either radiotherapy, temozolomide, or both, and most got both. General study points: Among all patients, vaccine-induced immune responses occurred in around 95%.

Method: immunoSEQ multiplex PCR; TCRdb's copy keeps in-frame clones and lacks some. The sample records some 90,000 clones, approximately 80% being singletons. Noted time point: baseline, week 1 (first vaccination visit). Treatment noted: pre-vaccination baseline after standard-of-care therapy. This clone was recorded once. No antigen is known for it. Trimming shortened V by 6 bases and J by 4 bases, and 22 bases separated the two germline ends. The CDR3 length is 15 residues. Germline CDR1 reads SQVTM; CDR2 reads ANQGSEA. The chain is built from TRBV29-1 and TRBJ2-7, with D maybe TRBD1 (6 bases). This receptor was obtained from a man in his forties with glioma. Some clones in this sample may be carry-over from other donors' samples. The sample consisted of PBMCs, taken from a glioma patient treated with radiotherapy, temozolomide or both. CDR3 sequence reads: CSVRRWTVIRYEQYF. In nucleotides, the CDR3 is TGCAGCGTACGGCGGTGGACAGTCATCCGTTACGAGCAGTACTTC.